The 17 T cell receptor beta chains below all came from one sample that was sequenced in a study of T cell responses to AZD1222 COVID-19 vaccine. Here immunoSEQ multiplex PCR was the method, and the copy in TCRdb shows in-frame clones only, minus some. The sample shows about 190,000 clones, roughly 91% of them seen only once. Sequencing used peripheral blood, obtained on day 0 of AZD1222 vaccination. The source of these receptors is an adult in good health.

The count of this clone is one. This chain links TRBV28 with TRBJ1-5; 8 bases map to TRBD1. Germline trimming cut 3 bases from V and 7 bases from J; bases unmatched to any gene: 8. CDR1 and CDR2 from the germline V gene are MDHEN and SYDVKM. This CDR3 is 15 amino acids long. CDR3 DNA sequence: TGTGCCAGCAGTTTCCACAGGGGGGGCCTACAGCCCCAGCATTTT. This translates into CASSFHRGGLQPQHF. The complete variable domain, with remaining parts taken from reference TRBV28 and TRBJ1-5, reads DVKVTQSSRYLVKRTGEKVFLECVQDMDHENMFWYRQDPGLGLRLIYFSYDVKMKEKGDIPEGYSVSREKKERFSLILESASTNQTSMYLCASSFHRGGLQPQHFGDGTRLSIL.

V usage is TRBV6-2 or TRBV6-3 and J usage is TRBJ1-5; 9 bases fit TRBD1. With 2 bases clipped from V and 4 bases from J, the junction kept 18 bases outside the gene matches. The CDR3 has 20 amino acids. Germline loops: CDR1 MNHEY, CDR2 SVGEGT. CDR3 DNA sequence: TGTGCCAGCAGTTACGGCCTGGGACAGGGTCGTTTCAGGCATAATCAGCCCCAGCATTTT. It is translated as CASSYGLGQGRFRHNQPQHF.

The chain uses TRBV14 and TRBJ1-2; the match to TRBD1 covers 11 bases. CDR1 and CDR2 (germline): SGHDN, FVKESK. After removal of 3 bases from V and 4 bases from J, the junction contained 10 bases not matched to a gene. This CDR3 has 17 residues. The CDR3 DNA is TGTGCCAGCAGCCACTCCCGTGGACAGGGGGCCGCCTATGGCTACACCTTC. This gives the protein CASSHSRGQGAAYGYTF. Drawing the rest from reference TRBV14 and TRBJ1-2, the complete variable domain is EAGVTQFPSHSVIEKGQTVTLRCDPISGHDNLYWYRRVMGKEIKFLLHFVKESKQDESGMPNNRFLAERTGGTYSTLKVQPAELEDSGVYFCASSHSRGQGAAYGYTFGSGTRLTVV.

This clone was recorded a few times. The chain employs TRBV5-5 and TRBJ1-2, with TRBD1 identical over 9 bases. Trimming at V came to 4 bases and at J to 8 bases, leaving 9 bases not matched to a gene. The germline gives CDR1 SGHKS, CDR2 YYEKEE (reference sequence). CDR3 size: 14 residues. CDR3 nucleotide sequence: TGTGCCAGCAGCGTAGGGACAGGGTCACGGGGCTACACCTTC. Its translation: CASSVGTGSRGYTF.

The CDR3 loop reads CASSSGLAGPPNTGELFF. CDR3 bases: TGTGCCAGCAGCTCCGGACTAGCGGGGCCTCCGAACACCGGGGAGCTGTTTTTT. The chain joins TRBV5-4 to TRBJ2-2; 12 bases map to TRBD2. V lost 3 bases to trimming and J lost 0 bases; unmatched junction nucleotides: 6. The CDR3 covers 18 residues. Germline V CDR1 and CDR2: SGHNT, YYREEE (reference sequence).

DNA of the CDR3: TGCGCCAGCAGCTTGAGTGGGTTCAATCAGCCCCAGCATTTT. As protein: CASSLSGFNQPQHF. The genes are TRBV5-1 and TRBJ1-5; D remains ambiguous. Germline V gene data show CDR1 as SGHRS and CDR2 as YFSETQ. Deletions cut 1 base from V and 3 bases from J, with 8 bases between. This CDR3 region has 14 residues.

The V gene is TRBV15, the J gene TRBJ2-7, with 7 bases lining up with TRBD2. Germline CDR1 and CDR2: LNHNV and YYDKDF (reference sequence). After removal of 6 bases from V and 2 bases from J, the junction contained 7 bases not matched to a gene. This CDR3 has 14 residues. CDR3 sequence reads: CATRVASGTYEQYF. The DNA of the CDR3 is TGTGCCACCAGAGTGGCTAGCGGTACCTACGAGCAGTACTTC.

The gene calls are TRBV14 and TRBJ2-2; no clear D. With 1 base removed from V and 6 bases from J, the gap between germline ends came to 15 bases. The V gene's germline CDR1 is SGHDN and CDR2 FVKESK. The CDR3 spans 16 residues. The CDR3 loop reads CASSQAGLLSAGELFF. The CDR3 coding sequence is TGTGCCAGCAGCCAAGCTGGGTTGCTATCGGCCGGGGAGCTGTTTTTT.

This clone appeared once. The rearrangement uses TRBV29-1 and TRBJ1-2; 9 bases map to TRBD1. CDR3 size: 13 residues. Germline CDR1 and CDR2: SQVTM and ANQGSEA. J gave up 8 bases and V 7 bases, and 11 bases lay outside the gene matches. The CDR3 region is CSAPRGTGKGYTF. The CDR3 DNA sequence: TGCAGCGCCCCACGCGGGACAGGGAAAGGCTACACCTTC.

The rearrangement links TRBV25-1 to TRBJ1-3; weak D call: TRBD1 (5 bases). The germline V gene has CDR1 MGHDK and CDR2 SYGVNS. The V end was cut by 5 bases, the J end by 2 bases, with 16 bases between. The CDR3 totals 16 residues. The DNA of the CDR3 is TGTGCCAGCAGTCCAATGGGGGTTTCCGCTGGAAACACCATATATTTT. Translating it yields CASSPMGVSAGNTIYF.

The CDR3 spells CASSDLAGTEGNTIYF. In nucleotides, the CDR3 is TGTGCCAGCAGCGACCTAGCCGGGACAGAAGGAAACACCATATATTTT. V usage is TRBV25-1 and J usage is TRBJ1-3; the match to TRBD1 covers 7 bases. The trim removed 6 bases at V and 4 bases at J, leaving 12 bases unmatched. The germline gives CDR1 MGHDK, CDR2 SYGVNS. The CDR3 is made up of 16 amino acids.

The chain uses TRBV28 and TRBJ1-4; D unclear. CDR1 MDHEN and CDR2 SYDVKM come from the germline V gene. The CDR3 totals 17 residues. Deletions cut 3 bases from V and 2 bases from J, with 16 bases between. DNA of the CDR3: TGTGCCAGCAGTTTGGGATTGGAGAGGACGACTAATGAAAAACTGTTTTTT. Protein product: CASSLGLERTTNEKLFF.

J is TRBJ2-6 and V is TRBV18; D tentatively reads TRBD1 or TRBD2 (5 bases each). This CDR3 comprises 17 residues. Germline CDR1 is KGHSH and CDR2 is LQKENI. Deletions cut 4 bases from V and 0 bases from J, with 13 bases between. In DNA form, the CDR3 reads TGTGCCAGCTCACGGGACCCCGGCACCTCTGGGGCCAACGTCCTGACTTTC. Protein product: CASSRDPGTSGANVLTF. The complete variable domain, with remaining parts taken from reference TRBV18 and TRBJ2-6, reads NAGVMQNPRHLVRRRGQEARLRCSPMKGHSHVYWYRQLPEEGLKFMVYLQKENIIDESGMPKERFSAEFPKEGPSILRIQQVVRGDSAAYFCASSRDPGTSGANVLTFGAGSRLTVL.

This chain connects TRBV28 to TRBJ1-3; a possible D gene is TRBD1 (5 bases). Trimming stripped 2 bases from V and 8 bases from J, with 13 bases between. The germline gives CDR1 MDHEN, CDR2 SYDVKM. The CDR3 is 14 amino acids. CDR3 DNA: TGTGCCAGCAGTTTAGAGGGGCCAAAAGACACCATATATTTT. This sequence encodes CASSLEGPKDTIYF. The full variable domain, in which reference TRBV28 and TRBJ1-3 provide the parts outside the CDR3, is DVKVTQSSRYLVKRTGEKVFLECVQDMDHENMFWYRQDPGLGLRLIYFSYDVKMKEKGDIPEGYSVSREKKERFSLILESASTNQTSMYLCASSLEGPKDTIYFGEGSWLTVV.

The chain is built from TRBV5-4 and TRBJ1-1; perhaps TRBD1 as D (5 bases). The germline V and J ends were trimmed by 4 bases and 8 bases, with 18 bases remaining between them. From germline, CDR1 is SGHNT and CDR2 YYREEE (reference sequence). This CDR3 comprises 14 residues. The DNA for the CDR3 is TGTGCCAGCAGCGGGCCAGGGAGCAGAGGAGAAGCTTTCTTT. Protein product: CASSGPGSRGEAFF.

The chain joins TRBV19 to TRBJ2-7; 14 positions match TRBD2. This CDR3 comprises 14 residues. V shed 5 bases and J 4 bases; nucleotides not matched to a gene: 1. CDR1 is LNHDA and CDR2 is SQIVND in the germline V gene (reference sequence). CDR3 sequence: CASSGLAGGYEQYF. CDR3 nucleotides: TGTGCCAGTAGTGGACTAGCGGGAGGTTACGAGCAGTACTTC.

Turning to this clone: In the same sample, other DNA sequences code for this CDR3. V is TRBV18 and J is TRBJ2-5, with unresolved D. V lost 6 bases and J 3 bases, leaving 5 bases between the germline ends. Germline V gene sequence: CDR1 KGHSH, CDR2 LQKENI. The CDR3 has 11 residues. The CDR3 loop is CASSPKETQYF. The CDR3 DNA reads as TGTGCCAGCTCCCCTAAAGAGACCCAGTACTTC.